This T cell receptor (beta chain) emerged from a study of identical twins. Per the germline V gene, CDR1 is SGHNT and CDR2 is YENEEA. The CDR3 has 16 residues. V was cut by 3 bases and J by 0 bases, with 13 bases left in between. TCRdb analysed the 5' RACE reads with MiXCR anew, one entry per CDR3 protein. The sample gives 200,000 to 300,000 distinct CDR3 sequences, roughly 7% of which show up once; roughly 3.7% is in the top ten. The same specimen was also included in a second study, on yellow fever vaccine responses in identical twins.

V and J are TRBV11-3 and TRBJ2-3; no reliable D call. The sequenced sample consisted of memory (CD45RO+) T cells sorted from blood. This TCR was sampled from a woman aged 18-29 years in good health. The CDR3 coding sequence is TGTGCCAGCAGCTTTTTAACCAAACAAAGCACAGATACGCAGTATTTT. It is translated as CASSFLTKQSTDTQYF.